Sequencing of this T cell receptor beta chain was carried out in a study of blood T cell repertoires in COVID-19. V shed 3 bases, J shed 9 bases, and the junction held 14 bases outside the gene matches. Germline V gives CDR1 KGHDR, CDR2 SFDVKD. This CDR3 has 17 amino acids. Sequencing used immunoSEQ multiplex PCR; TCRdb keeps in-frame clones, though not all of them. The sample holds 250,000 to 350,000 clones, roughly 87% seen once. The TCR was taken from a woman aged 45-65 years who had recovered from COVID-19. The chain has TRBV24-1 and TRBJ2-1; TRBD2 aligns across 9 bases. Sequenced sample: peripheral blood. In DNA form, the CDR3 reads TGTGCCACCAGTGATATGACTCCGAGACTAGCGGACCGTGAGCAGTTCTTC. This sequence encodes CATSDMTPRLADREQFF.